The entry below gives a single T cell receptor beta chain sequence along with its context. The data belong to a study of blood T cell repertoires in COVID-19. Study-wide context: Sources were T cells, B-cell-depleted T cells, or PBMCs; the material itself was cDNA or gDNA.

Researchers sorted participants into cohorts using their self-reported clinical history. Germline V CDR1 and CDR2: SGHTA, FQGNSA. The V end lost 2 bases, the J end lost 4 bases, and 17 bases lay between the germline ends. The CDR3 consists of 16 residues. Original handling: Reference gene primer amplification gave estimated nucleated cell counts. Sequenced by immunoSEQ multiplex PCR; TCRdb stores in-frame clones only, minus some. V, J and clone size reflect that table, while D and trimming were determined from the DNA. This sample yields approximately 220,000 clones, of which 80% to 90% are seen a single time; 2.6% belongs to the top ten.

This receptor was obtained from a woman aged 25 to 39 with acute COVID-19. The sample was PBMCs or T cells enriched from blood (not recorded which). This chain connects TRBV7-2 to TRBJ2-5, with TRBD2 as a possible D gene (6 bases). DNA for the CDR3: TGTGCCAGCAGCTTATATCCCTCCACTAGCCGAGAGACCCAGTACTTC. This translates into CASSLYPSTSRETQYF.